In this sample, the clone carrying this T cell receptor beta chain turned up a few times. The CDR3 loop spans 14 amino acids. The V segment lost 6 bases and the J segment 6 bases; nucleotides outside the gene matches: 8. Germline CDR1 is MDHEN and CDR2 is SYDVKM. This sample is drawn from a study of blood T cell repertoires in COVID-19. Overall study context: In each case, the material was cDNA or gDNA derived from T cells, B-cell-depleted T cells, or PBMCs.

In the source study's methods: The authors estimated nucleated cell counts from reference gene primer amplification. Method: immunoSEQ multiplex PCR; TCRdb's copy keeps in-frame clones and lacks some. That table is the source of V, J and clone size, and D and trimming were worked out from the DNA. This table has about 150,000 clones, 80% to 90% appearing once. The sample taken for sequencing was peripheral blood. The receptor was isolated from an older man with acute or convalescent COVID-19. V usage is TRBV28 and J usage is TRBJ1-5; 7 positions agree with TRBD1. The CDR3 region is CASRSGQVFQPQHF. DNA for the CDR3: TGTGCCAGCAGATCCGGACAGGTATTTCAGCCCCAGCATTTT.